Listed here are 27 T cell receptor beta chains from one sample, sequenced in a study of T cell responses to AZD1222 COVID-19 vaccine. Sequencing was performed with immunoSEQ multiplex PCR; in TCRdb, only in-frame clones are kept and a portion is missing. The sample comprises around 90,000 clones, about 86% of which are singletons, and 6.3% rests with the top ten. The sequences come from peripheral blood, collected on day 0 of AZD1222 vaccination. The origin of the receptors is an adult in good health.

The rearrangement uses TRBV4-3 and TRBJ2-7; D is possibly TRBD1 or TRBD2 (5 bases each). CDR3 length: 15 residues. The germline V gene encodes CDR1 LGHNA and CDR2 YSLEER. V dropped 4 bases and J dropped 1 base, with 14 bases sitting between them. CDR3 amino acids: CASSRTRGGSYEQYF. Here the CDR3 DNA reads TGCGCCAGCAGCCGGACGAGGGGCGGATCCTACGAGCAGTACTTC.

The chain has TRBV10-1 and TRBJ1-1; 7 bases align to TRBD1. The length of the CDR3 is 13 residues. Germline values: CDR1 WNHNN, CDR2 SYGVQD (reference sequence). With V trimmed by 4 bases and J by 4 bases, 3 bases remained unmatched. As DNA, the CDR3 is TGCGCCAGCAGTGGAAACAGGGGCACTGAAGCTTTCTTT. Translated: CASSGNRGTEAFF.

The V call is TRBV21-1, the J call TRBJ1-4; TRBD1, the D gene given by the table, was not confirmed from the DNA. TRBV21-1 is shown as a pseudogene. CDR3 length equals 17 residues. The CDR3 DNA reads TGTGCCAGCAGCAAAGCGGCAGGGGGATTACCTAATGAAAAACTGTTTTTT. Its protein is CASSKAAGGLPNEKLFF.

The DNA of the CDR3 is TGCGCCAGCAGCCAAGATGTACGGAGCACAGATACGCAGTATTTT. This codes for CASSQDVRSTDTQYF. This rearrangement joins TRBV4-3 to TRBJ2-3; D uncertain. V lost 0 bases and J lost 0, with 7 bases in between. Germline lookup yields CDR1 LGHNA and CDR2 YSLEER. The CDR3 loop spans 15 amino acids.

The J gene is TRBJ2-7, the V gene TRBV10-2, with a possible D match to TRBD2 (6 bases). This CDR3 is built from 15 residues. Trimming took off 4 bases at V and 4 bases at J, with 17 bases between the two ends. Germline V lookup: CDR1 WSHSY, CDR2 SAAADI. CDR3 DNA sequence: TGCGCCAGCAGTGCGCGTCGGACGGGAGCGTACGAGCAGTACTTC. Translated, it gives CASSARRTGAYEQYF.

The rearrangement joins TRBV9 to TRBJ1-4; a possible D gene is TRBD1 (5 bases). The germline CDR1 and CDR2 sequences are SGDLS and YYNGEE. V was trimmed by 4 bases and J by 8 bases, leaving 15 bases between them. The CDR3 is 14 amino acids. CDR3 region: CASSPQGNNEKLFF. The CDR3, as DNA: TGTGCCAGCAGCCCGCAGGGCAATAACGAAAAACTGTTTTTT.

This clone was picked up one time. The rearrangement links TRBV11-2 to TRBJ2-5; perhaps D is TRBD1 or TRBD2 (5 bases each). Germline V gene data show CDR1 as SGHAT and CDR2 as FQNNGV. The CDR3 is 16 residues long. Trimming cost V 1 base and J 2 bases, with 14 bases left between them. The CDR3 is CASSLVRGAAQETQYF. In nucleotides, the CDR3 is TGTGCCAGCAGCTTAGTAAGGGGAGCGGCTCAAGAGACCCAGTACTTC. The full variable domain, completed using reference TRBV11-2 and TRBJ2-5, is EAGVAQSPRYKIIEKRQSVAFWCNPISGHATLYWYQQILGQGPKLLIQFQNNGVVDDSQLPKDRFSAERLKGVDSTLKIQPAKLEDSAVYLCASSLVRGAAQETQYFGPGTRLLVL.

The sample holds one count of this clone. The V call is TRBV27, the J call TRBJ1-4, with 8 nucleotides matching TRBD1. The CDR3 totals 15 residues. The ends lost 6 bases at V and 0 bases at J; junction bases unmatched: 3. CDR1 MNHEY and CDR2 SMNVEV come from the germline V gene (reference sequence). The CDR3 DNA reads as TGTGCCAGCAGGCAGGGGGCGGCAACTAATGAAAAACTGTTTTTT. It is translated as CASRQGAATNEKLFF.

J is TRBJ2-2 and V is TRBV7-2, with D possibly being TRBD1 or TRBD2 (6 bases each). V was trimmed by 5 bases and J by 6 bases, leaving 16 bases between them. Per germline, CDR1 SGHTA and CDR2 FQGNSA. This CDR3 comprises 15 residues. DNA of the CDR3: TGTGCCAGCAGCACTGTCGGGGGCTACGCCGGGGAGCTGTTTTTT. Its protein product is CASSTVGGYAGELFF.

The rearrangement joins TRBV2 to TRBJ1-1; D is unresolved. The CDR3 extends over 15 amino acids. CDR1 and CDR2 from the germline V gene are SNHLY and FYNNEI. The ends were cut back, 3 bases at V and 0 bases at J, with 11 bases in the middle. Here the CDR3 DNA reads TGTGCCAGCAGTGATCGTTATTTGATGAACACTGAAGCTTTCTTT. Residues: CASSDRYLMNTEAFF.

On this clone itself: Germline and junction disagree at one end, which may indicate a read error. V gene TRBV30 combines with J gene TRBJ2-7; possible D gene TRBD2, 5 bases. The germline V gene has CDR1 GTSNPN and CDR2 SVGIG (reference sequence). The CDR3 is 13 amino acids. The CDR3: CAWSGLEGAHTCF. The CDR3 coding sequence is TGTGCCTGGAGCGGCCTTGAGGGTGCGCACACGTGCTTC.

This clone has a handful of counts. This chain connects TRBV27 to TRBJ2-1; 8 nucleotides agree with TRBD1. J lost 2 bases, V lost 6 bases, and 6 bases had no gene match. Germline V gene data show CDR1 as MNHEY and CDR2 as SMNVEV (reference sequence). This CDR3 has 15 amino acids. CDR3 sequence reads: CASRQGQGAYNEQFF. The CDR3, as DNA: TGTGCCAGCAGACAAGGACAGGGTGCCTACAATGAGCAGTTCTTC.

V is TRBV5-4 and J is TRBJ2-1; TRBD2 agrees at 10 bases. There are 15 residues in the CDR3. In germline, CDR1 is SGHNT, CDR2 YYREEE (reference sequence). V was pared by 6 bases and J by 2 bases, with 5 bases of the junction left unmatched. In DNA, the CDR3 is TGTGCCAGCATCCGTAGCGGGGGGACCTACAATGAGCAGTTCTTC. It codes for CASIRSGGTYNEQFF.

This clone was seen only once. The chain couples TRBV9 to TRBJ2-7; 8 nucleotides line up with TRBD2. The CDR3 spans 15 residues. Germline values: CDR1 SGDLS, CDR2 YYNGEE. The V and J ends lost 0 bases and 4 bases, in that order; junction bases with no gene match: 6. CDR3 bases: TGTGCCAGCAGCGTAGGTCCAGCGGGAGCGTACGAGCAGTACTTC. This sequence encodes CASSVGPAGAYEQYF.

In nucleotides, the CDR3 is TGTGCCAGCATAGGGGACGGGAACACTGAAGCTTTCTTT. It yields the protein CASIGDGNTEAFF. The chain has TRBV2 and TRBJ1-1; D might be TRBD1 (5 bases). CDR3 length: 13 amino acids. Trimming removed 7 bases from V and 1 base from J, with 10 bases in between. Germline loops: CDR1 SNHLY, CDR2 FYNNEI.

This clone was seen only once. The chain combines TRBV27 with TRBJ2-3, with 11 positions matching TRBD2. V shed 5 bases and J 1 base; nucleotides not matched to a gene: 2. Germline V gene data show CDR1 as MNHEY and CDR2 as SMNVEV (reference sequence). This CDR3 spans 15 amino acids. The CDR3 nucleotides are TGTGCCAGCAGTCCGGGACTAGCGGGCACAGATACGCAGTATTTT. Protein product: CASSPGLAGTDTQYF.

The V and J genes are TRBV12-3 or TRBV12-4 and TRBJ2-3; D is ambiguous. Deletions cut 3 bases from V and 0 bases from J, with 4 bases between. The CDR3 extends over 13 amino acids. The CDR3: CASSLGSTDTQYF. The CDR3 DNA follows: TGTGCCAGCAGTTTGGGAAGCACAGATACGCAGTATTTT.

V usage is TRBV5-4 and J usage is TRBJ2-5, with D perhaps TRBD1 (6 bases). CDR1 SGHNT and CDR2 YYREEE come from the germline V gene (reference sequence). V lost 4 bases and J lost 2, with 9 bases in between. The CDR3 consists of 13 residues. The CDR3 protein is CASSMGAQETQYF. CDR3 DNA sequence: TGTGCCAGCAGCATGGGGGCTCAAGAGACCCAGTACTTC.

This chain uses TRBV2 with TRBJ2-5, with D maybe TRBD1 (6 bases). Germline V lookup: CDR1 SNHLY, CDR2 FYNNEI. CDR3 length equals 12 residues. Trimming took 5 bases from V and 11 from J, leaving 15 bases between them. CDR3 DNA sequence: TGTGCCAGCAGTATAAACCGGGACAAACAGTACTTC. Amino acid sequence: CASSINRDKQYF.

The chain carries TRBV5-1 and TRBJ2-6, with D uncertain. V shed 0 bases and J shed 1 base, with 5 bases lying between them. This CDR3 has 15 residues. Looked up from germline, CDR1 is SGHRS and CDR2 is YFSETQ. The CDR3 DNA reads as TGCGCCAGCAGCTTGGGGAATTCTGGGGCCAACGTCCTGACTTTC. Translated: CASSLGNSGANVLTF.

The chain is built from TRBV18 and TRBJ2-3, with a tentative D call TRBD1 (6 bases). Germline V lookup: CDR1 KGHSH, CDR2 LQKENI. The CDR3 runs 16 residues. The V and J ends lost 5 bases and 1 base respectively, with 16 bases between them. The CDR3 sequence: CASSSRTEGGTDTQYF. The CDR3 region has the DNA TGTGCCAGCTCATCAAGGACAGAGGGGGGCACAGATACGCAGTATTTT.

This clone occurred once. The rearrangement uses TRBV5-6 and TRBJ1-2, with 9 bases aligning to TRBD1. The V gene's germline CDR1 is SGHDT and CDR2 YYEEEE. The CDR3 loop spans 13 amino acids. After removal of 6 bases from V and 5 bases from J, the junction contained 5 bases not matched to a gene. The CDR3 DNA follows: TGTGCCAGCACGGGGACAGGGCCTTATGGCTACACCTTC. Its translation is CASTGTGPYGYTF.

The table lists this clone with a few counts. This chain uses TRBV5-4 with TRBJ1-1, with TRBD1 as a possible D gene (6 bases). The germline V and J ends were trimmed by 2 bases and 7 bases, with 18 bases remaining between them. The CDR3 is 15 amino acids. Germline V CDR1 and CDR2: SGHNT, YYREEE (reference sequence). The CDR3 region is CASSLPGRGGGEAFF. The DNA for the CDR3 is TGTGCCAGCAGCTTACCTGGCAGGGGCGGAGGTGAAGCTTTCTTT.

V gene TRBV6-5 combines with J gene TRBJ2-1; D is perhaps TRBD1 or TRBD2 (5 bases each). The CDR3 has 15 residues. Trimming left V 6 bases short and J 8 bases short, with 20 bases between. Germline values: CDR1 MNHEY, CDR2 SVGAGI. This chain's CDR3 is CASRGAQDRAHEQFF. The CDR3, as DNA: TGTGCCAGCAGGGGAGCACAGGATCGGGCCCATGAGCAGTTCTTC.

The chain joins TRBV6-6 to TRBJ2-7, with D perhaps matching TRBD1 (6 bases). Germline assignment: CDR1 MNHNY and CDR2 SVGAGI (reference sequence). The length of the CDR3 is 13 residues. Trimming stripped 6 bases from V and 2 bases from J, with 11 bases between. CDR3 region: CASSSGQPYEQYF. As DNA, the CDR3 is TGTGCCAGCAGCAGTGGACAGCCCTACGAGCAGTACTTC.

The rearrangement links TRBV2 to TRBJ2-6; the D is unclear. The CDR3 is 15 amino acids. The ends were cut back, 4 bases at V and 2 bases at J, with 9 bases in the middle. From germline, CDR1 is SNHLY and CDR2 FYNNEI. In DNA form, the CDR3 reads TGTGCCAGCAGTGTTTATGCGACTGGGGCCAACGTCCTGACTTTC. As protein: CASSVYATGANVLTF.

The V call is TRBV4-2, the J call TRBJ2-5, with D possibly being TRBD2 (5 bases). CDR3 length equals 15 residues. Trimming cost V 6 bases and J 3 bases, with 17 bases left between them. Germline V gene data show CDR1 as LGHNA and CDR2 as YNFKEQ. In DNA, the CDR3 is TGTGCCAGCAGTTCCGACTATTCCCCCGAAGAGACCCAGTACTTC. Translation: CASSSDYSPEETQYF.